The rows below give T cell receptor beta chains drawn from one sample of a study of cytomegalovirus exposure and HLA in healthy donors. The protocol was immunoSEQ multiplex PCR, while the TCRdb copy is restricted to in-frame clones and leaves out a portion. The sample yields under 200,000 clones, around 82% seen once. The source material was PBMCs. Every receptor here comes from a man in his sixties in good health and CMV-seronegative. Each CDR3 is given with its conserved first and last residue. D genes are given only for firm matches. Not all rows give a size; the values are once, few, many and, for expanded clones, a class.

J	D	V	size	DNA	CDR3
TRBJ2-7	TRBD1	TRBV18	.	TGTGCCAGCTCACCACAAACATATGGACAGGGATCCTACGAGCAGTACTTC	CASSPQTYGQGSYEQYF
TRBJ2-7	TRBD1	TRBV6-1	.	TGTGCCAGCAGCGTGGGACAGGGGTTCGGCGAGCAGTACTTC	CASSVGQGFGEQYF
TRBJ1-1	.	TRBV7-2	few	TGTGCCAGCAGCCTCCTGGGCCGACCCAACACTGAAGCTTTCTTT	CASSLLGRPNTEAFF
TRBJ2-5	TRBD1	TRBV15	.	TGTGCCACCAGCAGAGAAAGACAGGGGTTCGAGACCCAGTACTTC	CATSRERQGFETQYF
TRBJ2-7	TRBD2	TRBV5-1	.	TGCGCCAGCAGTGTAGCGGGGGGAGGGGAGCAGTACTTC	CASSVAGGGEQYF
TRBJ2-1	TRBD1	TRBV29-1	.	TGCAGCGTTGAGGGACAGGGGAGGGATGAGCAGTTCTTC	CSVEGQGRDEQFF
TRBJ2-7	TRBD2	TRBV7-8	few	TGTGCCAGCAGCTTAACACTAGCGGGGGGCATTAGCTCCTACGAGCAGTACTTC	CASSLTLAGGISSYEQYF
TRBJ2-1	TRBD2	TRBV15	.	TGTGCCACCAGCAGACTAGCGGGACTTGAGCAGTTCTTC	CATSRLAGLEQFF
TRBJ1-5	.	TRBV28	.	TGTGCCAGCAGTTTAGCAGGGCAGAATCAGCCCCAGCATTTT	CASSLAGQNQPQHF
TRBJ1-1	.	TRBV5-4	.	TGTGCCAGCAGCGGGCTCAGGTACCGTCGTGCCAACACTGAAGCTTTCTTT	CASSGLRYRRANTEAFF
TRBJ2-3	.	TRBV4-3	.	TGCGCCAGCAGCCCCAGTCCAGGGGCAGATACGCAGTATTTT	CASSPSPGADTQYF
TRBJ2-7	TRBD1	TRBV5-6	.	TGTGCCAGCAGCACCAGGGGGTCCTACGAGCAGTACTTC	CASSTRGSYEQYF
TRBJ1-1	.	TRBV6-5	few	TGTGCCAGCAGTTACTCGGGCAGGGTTTTTGAAGCTTTCTTT	CASSYSGRVFEAFF
TRBJ2-1	.	TRBV7-6	.	TGTGCCAGCAGCGCCAACCCAGGGTCTAATGAGCAGTTCTTC	CASSANPGSNEQFF
TRBJ1-1	.	TRBV6-5	few	TGTGCCAGCATGACACGTAGGAACACTGAAGCTTTCTTT	CASMTRRNTEAFF
TRBJ1-2	TRBD1	TRBV16	.	TGTGCCAGCAGCCAACCAGGACAGGCCTCCTATGGCTACACCTTC	CASSQPGQASYGYTF
TRBJ2-5	TRBD2	TRBV5-1	.	TGCGCCAGCAGCGGAGGGACTATACAAGAGACCCAGTACTTC	CASSGGTIQETQYF
TRBJ2-5	TRBD2	TRBV10-3	.	TGTGCCATCAGTGAAGGTGGACTAGCGGGGGGAGAGACCCAGTACTTC	CAISEGGLAGGETQYF
TRBJ1-5	.	TRBV10-3	.	TGTGCCATCAGTGAACTGGCAGGGGATCAGCCCCAGCATTTT	CAISELAGDQPQHF
TRBJ2-1	TRBD2	TRBV15	.	TGTGCCACCAGCAGAGATCGAGCGGGAGGGTACAATGAGCAGTTCTTC	CATSRDRAGGYNEQFF
TRBJ2-7	.	TRBV7-2	.	TGTGCCAGCAGCAACACCTACGAGCAGTACTTC	CASSNTYEQYF
TRBJ2-1	.	TRBV7-2	.	TGTGCCAGCAGCCCTACTTGGTACAATGAGCAGTTCTTC	CASSPTWYNEQFF
TRBJ1-2	.	TRBV19	.	TGTGCCAGTAGTATTTCAGACAGTGCGAACTATGGCTACACCTTC	CASSISDSANYGYTF
TRBJ2-5	TRBD1	TRBV6-5	.	TGTGCCAGCAGTTACGGGGCAGGGGGCGCGGAGACCCAGTACTTC	CASSYGAGGAETQYF
TRBJ2-3	TRBD2	TRBV6-6	.	TGTGCCAGCAGTCGGGGGGTGAGCACAGATACGCAGTATTTT	CASSRGVSTDTQYF
TRBJ1-5	TRBD1	TRBV30	few	TGTGCCTGGAGTGTTAAAGGGGGCGGCAATCAGCCCCAGCATTTT	CAWSVKGGGNQPQHF
TRBJ2-1	TRBD2	TRBV28	.	TGTGCCAGCAGAGACCGTTGGGGGGGGAACAATGAGCAGTTCTTC	CASRDRWGGNNEQFF
TRBJ2-7	.	TRBV5-1	.	TGCGCCAGCAGCTCCCACGGGACATCCACCGGCGAGCAGTACTTC	CASSSHGTSTGEQYF
TRBJ2-5	.	TRBV5-6	.	TGTGCCAGCAGCCCTAGCACACAAGAGACCCAGTACTTC	CASSPSTQETQYF
TRBJ2-7	.	TRBV28	.	TGTGCCAGCAGTTTAAGAGGCGTACTAGAAGACTACGAGCAGTACTTC	CASSLRGVLEDYEQYF
TRBJ2-3	TRBD2	TRBV5-4	.	TGTGCCAGCAGCAGGACTAGCGGGGGCACAGATACGCAGTATTTT	CASSRTSGGTDTQYF
TRBJ1-3	.	TRBV6-5	.	TGTGCCAGCAGTTACCTTACCACAGGGATAGGAAACACCATATATTTT	CASSYLTTGIGNTIYF
TRBJ1-1	.	TRBV2	.	TGTGCCAGCGCAGAGGAGATGAACACTGAAGCTTTCTTT	CASAEEMNTEAFF
TRBJ2-7	.	TRBV10-3	many	TGTGCCATCAACTCTGGGGGGTACGAGCAGTACTTC	CAINSGGYEQYF
TRBJ1-1	TRBD1	TRBV7-8	.	TGTGCCAGCAGCTTAGGAGGGGGGACAGGGCTCATGAACACTGAAGCTTTCTTT	CASSLGGGTGLMNTEAFF
TRBJ2-3	TRBD1	TRBV6-1	.	TGTGCCAGCACTGAACAGGGGCGCAGCACAGATACGCAGTATTTT	CASTEQGRSTDTQYF
TRBJ2-7	.	TRBV5-5	.	TGTGCCAGCAGCTTTCAACTAGACTACGAGCAGTACTTC	CASSFQLDYEQYF
TRBJ2-5	.	TRBV28	.	TGTGCCAGCAGTTTGGGCAACCAAGAGACCCAGTACTTC	CASSLGNQETQYF
TRBJ1-4	.	TRBV6-5	.	TGTGCCAGCAGTTACGGAGGGGTTAATGAAAAACTGTTTTTT	CASSYGGVNEKLFF
TRBJ2-3	.	TRBV7-9	.	TGTGCCAGCAGCTTAGTCAGGGGAAGCACAGATACGCAGTATTTT	CASSLVRGSTDTQYF
TRBJ2-3	TRBD2	TRBV12-5	.	TGTGCTAGTGGTTTGGACCGTCGGGGGCTAGCGGGGGGGACCTTGACAGATACGCAGTATTTT	CASGLDRRGLAGGTLTDTQYF
TRBJ2-7	.	TRBV5-4	.	TGTGCCAGCAGCTTGGCTGGCAGGGAAAGAAGCTACGAGCAGTACTTC	CASSLAGRERSYEQYF
TRBJ1-4	.	TRBV6-5	.	TGTGCCAGCAGTTCCTCCTACAGCTCAACTAATGAAAAACTGTTTTTT	CASSSSYSSTNEKLFF
TRBJ1-1	.	TRBV6-1	.	TGTGCCAGCATTCGCTACGGACAGTTACGTGAAGCTTTCTTT	CASIRYGQLREAFF
TRBJ2-7	.	TRBV12-5	many	TGTGCTAGTGCACGACAGTCTCAAGCTTCCCAGCAGTACTTC	CASARQSQASQQYF
TRBJ2-2	.	TRBV4-1	.	TGCGCCAGCAGCCAAGATCGGCAGGACAGATATAGCGGGTACCCCGGGGAGCTGTTTTTT	CASSQDRQDRYSGYPGELFF
TRBJ1-2	.	TRBV5-6	.	TGTGCCAGCAGCTTGTTACTGGACACTTATGGCTACCCCTTC	CASSLLLDTYGYPF
TRBJ1-2	.	TRBV27	.	TGTGCCAGCCTAAGAACGGCAGGGGCCGAAAGAAATGGCTACACCTTC	CASLRTAGAERNGYTF
TRBJ2-7	TRBD1	TRBV7-6	.	TGTGCCAGCAGCTTAGAGTTGGCGACAGGGAACTACGAGCAGTACTTC	CASSLELATGNYEQYF